Presented here are 7 T cell receptor beta chains from one specimen sequenced in a study of cytomegalovirus exposure and HLA in healthy donors. With 60 Vbeta and 13 Jbeta primers, the PCR was carried out. The table came from immunoSEQ multiplex PCR; TCRdb's copy has only in-frame clones and leaves some out. The repertoire holds 210,000 or so clones, roughly four fifths seen once, with approximately 0.5% in the top ten. Specimen: PBMCs. All receptors derive from a woman in her thirties or forties in good health and CMV-seronegative.

The rearrangement links TRBV18 to TRBJ1-5; D gene unclear. The CDR3 has 15 amino acids. The V end was cut by 2 bases, the J end by 5 bases, with 13 bases between. The germline gives CDR1 KGHSH, CDR2 LQKENI. This chain's CDR3 is CASSPYGRRDQPQHF. DNA for the CDR3: TGTGCCAGCTCACCATACGGCAGGCGAGATCAGCCCCAGCATTTT.

The genes are TRBV4-1 and TRBJ2-1; 8 bases map to TRBD2. V was clipped by 6 bases and J by 9 bases; unmatched bases: 13. This CDR3 has 15 amino acids. Germline assignment: CDR1 MGHRA and CDR2 YSYEKL. The CDR3 spells CASSPTRGGYGEQFF. DNA of the CDR3: TGCGCCAGCAGTCCTACTCGCGGGGGGTACGGTGAGCAGTTCTTC.

The chain uses TRBV7-2 and TRBJ1-2; the D gene is possibly TRBD1 (5 bases). Trimming cost V 4 bases and J 6 bases, with 15 bases left between them. The CDR3 has 14 residues. Looked up from germline, CDR1 is SGHTA and CDR2 is FQGNSA. The DNA of the CDR3 is TGTGCCAGCAGCTGGGGCCCGACAGAGCATGGCTACACCTTC. The encoded protein is CASSWGPTEHGYTF. Complete variable domain (other parts from reference TRBV7-2 and TRBJ1-2): GAGVSQSPSNKVTEKGKDVELRCDPISGHTALYWYRQSLGQGLEFLIYFQGNSAPDKSGLPSDRFSAERTGGSVSTLTIQRTQQEDSAVYLCASSWGPTEHGYTFGSGTRLTVV.

CDR3 DNA: TGTGCCAGTAGTATGTCCGGGGTTTCTGGCTACACCTTC. As protein: CASSMSGVSGYTF. The chain recombines TRBV19 with TRBJ1-2; no definite D call. The CDR3 contains 13 residues. From germline, CDR1 is LNHDA and CDR2 SQIVND (reference sequence). V was cut by 3 bases and J by 7 bases, with 12 bases left in between. Drawing the rest from reference TRBV19 and TRBJ1-2, the complete variable domain is DGGITQSPKYLFRKEGQNVTLSCEQNLNHDAMYWYRQDPGQGLRLIYYSQIVNDFQKGDIAEGYSVSREKKESFPLTVTSAQKNPTAFYLCASSMSGVSGYTFGSGTRLTVV.

The chain links TRBV4-3 to TRBJ2-7; no definite D call. Germline CDR1 LGHNA, CDR2 YSLEER. This CDR3 is built from 15 residues. Between the trimmed V and J ends, which lost 1 base and 3 bases, there was a span of 13 bases. CDR3 nucleotide sequence: TGCGCCAGCAGCCAAGGAGTGGTCTTGAACTACGAGCAGTACTTC. Protein product: CASSQGVVLNYEQYF.

The chain is built from TRBV18 and TRBJ2-3, with no clear D. CDR3 length: 15 residues. Trimming left V 2 bases short and J 3 bases short, with 12 bases between. The germline V gene has CDR1 KGHSH and CDR2 LQKENI. The CDR3, as DNA: TGTGCCAGCTCACCAGTTCAGGCCGCGACAGATACGCAGTATTTT. Translated, it gives CASSPVQAATDTQYF.

This chain connects TRBV6-5 to TRBJ2-7; tentatively, D is TRBD1 (6 bases). This CDR3 has 13 residues. CDR1 is MNHEY and CDR2 is SVGAGI in the germline V gene. V gave up 5 bases and J gave up 5 bases, with 13 bases separating them. DNA of the CDR3: TGTGCCAGCAGTGTGGGACAAGGCGACGAGCAGTACTTC. Amino acids: CASSVGQGDEQYF.